This T cell receptor beta chain was identified in a study of blood T cell repertoires in COVID-19 (TCRdb year 2020). General notes on the study: Samples covering the acute and convalescent phases of COVID-19 were provided by collaborators in the United States, Italy and Spain. The samples were drawn from the first 160 participants of the ongoing ImmuneRACE study and from 1,254 subjects provided by 6 global collaborators. The material from the prospective study consisted of cDNA or gDNA derived from T cells, B-cell-depleted T cells, or PBMCs. The repertoires were released in a freely available public database intended as a resource for research on the immune response to SARS-CoV-2. The dataset comprised deeply sampled blood TCRbeta repertoires from subjects exposed to, actively infected with, or recovered from COVID-19. Where HLA class I and class II types were available, the types were taken from metadata supplied by the sample provider, not from assay-based typing. A de-identified subject ID, COVID-19 status, age in years and sex were almost always included in the sample metadata.

The immunoSEQ Assay, a bias-controlled multiplex PCR, was used to amplify TCRbeta CDR3 regions from genomic DNA. In the authors' own workflow: The number of nucleated cells in each sample was estimated from the amplification of reference gene primers within the assay. To quantify the absolute abundance of each unique TCRbeta CDR3 rearrangement, sequence reads were collapsed and filtered. Productive Simpson clonality was computed per sample as the square root of Simpson's diversity index over productive rearrangements. Imported from immuneACCESS, the table was reduced by TCRdb to in-frame sequences with V and J called. These copies leave out some clones; in studies compared against another copy, an unresolved V gene accounts for under half, and the cause of the remainder is not known. From that table come the V and J calls and clone size; the DNA was used to work out D and trimming. The sample yields a few hundred thousand clones; roughly 89% were counted once. Roughly 9.4% of the sample is taken by the ten largest.

In the prospective study, participants were roughly 18 to 90 years old, resided in about two dozen geographic areas of the United States, and were enrolled through a virtual design. Cohort assignment in the prospective study relied on participant-reported clinical history from a screening survey and a study questionnaire. For ImmuneRACE Cohort 3, a participant was defined as recovered based on two consecutive negative NP/OP PCR tests, clearance by a healthcare professional, or resolution of symptoms. In the prospective study, whole blood, serum and a nasopharyngeal or oropharyngeal swab were collected from each participant by mobile phlebotomists. Participants in the prospective study had the option to provide additional blood draws and questionnaires over an approximately 2-month period. Before DNA extraction, prospective study blood samples were shipped either frozen or at room temperature. Results and caveats for the whole study, not just this receptor: The amount of clinical and demographic metadata varied by source and participant and was provided uncurated.

As regards this clone: Its specific antigen is unknown. Base qualities are not recorded, but no much larger clone differs from it by a single base.

Trimming takes 5 bases off V and 7 bases off J; junction bases not matched to a gene: 11. Reading the germline V gene gives CDR1 SGHTA and CDR2 FQGNSA. The CDR3 numbers 16 residues from cysteine through phenylalanine. The DNA shown is the 48-base CDR3, in frame from base 1. Sequenced material: PBMCs or T cells enriched from blood (not recorded which). The TCR sequence derives from a woman between 45 and 65 years old who had recovered from COVID-19. The rearranged segments are TRBV7-2 and TRBJ2-7, and 13 junction bases match TRBD2. The CDR3 in this case is CASSPQLAGGPGEQYF. In nucleotide form, the sequence is TGTGCCAGCAGCCCCCAACTAGCGGGGGGGCCGGGGGAGCAGTACTTC.